One and the same sample provided the 10 T cell receptor beta chains below, sequenced in a study of vaccination and CD4 T cells after COVID-19. Cultured CD4+ T cell DNA underwent sequencing with the Oncomine TCR Beta short-read assay. MiXCR, applied by TCRdb to the PCR reads, yields one record per CDR3 protein. The sample yields 15,000 or so distinct CDR3 sequences, under 75% seen once. These TCRs are of unknown antigen specificity. Sample treatment: approximately nine-day PBMC culture with coronavirus spike peptide pools or control peptides (ViraFEST assay). Source material: CD4+ T cells from blood, cultured in vitro. The receptors here all came from a human donor who had recovered from COVID-19.

CDR3 DNA: TGCGCCAGCAGCTCCGGACAGGACCTCAATCAGCCCCAGCATTTT. It yields the protein CASSSGQDLNQPQHF. The rearrangement uses TRBV5-1 and TRBJ1-5; 7 bases map to TRBD1. The CDR3 runs to 15 residues. Unmatched junction bases numbered 6, after V lost 3 bases and J lost 3 bases. CDR1 and CDR2 (germline): SGHRS, YFSETQ.

This chain joins TRBV7-9 and TRBJ1-1; the D is unclear. The V and J ends lost 6 bases and 0 bases respectively, with 35 bases between them. CDR1 and CDR2 (germline): SEHNR, FQNEAQ (reference sequence). The CDR3 extends over 22 amino acids. The DNA of the CDR3 is TGTGCCAGCAGACCCCCGCGGGCCGTGGATCAACACCGTAGCCGAATGAACACTGAAGCTTTCTTT. Protein product: CASRPPRAVDQHRSRMNTEAFF.

A single count supports this clonotype. The chain has TRBV15 and TRBJ1-1; 11 bases map to TRBD1. The CDR3 contains 16 residues. V lost 3 bases and J lost 3; bases outside the gene matches: 6. From germline, CDR1 is LNHNV and CDR2 YYDKDF (reference sequence). CDR3 loop: CATSRGTGGRHTEAFF. The CDR3 DNA sequence: TGTGCCACCAGCAGGGGGACAGGGGGACGTCACACTGAAGCTTTCTTT.

This clonotype turned up a few times. This chain joins TRBV7-8 and TRBJ2-2, with no clear D. CDR3 length: 14 amino acids. V lost 1 base to trimming and J lost 0 bases, with 3 bases between them. Germline loops: CDR1 SGHVS, CDR2 FQNEAQ. The CDR3 sequence is CASSLDTNTGELFF. The DNA for the CDR3 is TGTGCCAGCAGCTTAGATACGAACACCGGGGAGCTGTTTTTT.

This chain uses TRBV7-3 with TRBJ2-1; either TRBD1 or TRBD2 may fit D (6 bases each). CDR1 and CDR2 from the germline V gene are SGHTA and FQGTGA. The CDR3 consists of 16 residues. V lost 4 bases and J 0 bases, leaving 13 bases between the germline ends. The CDR3, as DNA: TGTGCCAGCAGCTCCACGGGGGCCCGCTCCTACAATGAGCAGTTCTTC. It specifies CASSSTGARSYNEQFF.

The V call is TRBV6-1, the J call TRBJ2-2; 7 positions match TRBD1. This CDR3 is built from 15 residues. V lost 5 bases to trimming and J lost 6 bases; unmatched junction nucleotides: 9. CDR1 and CDR2 (germline): MNHNS, SASEGT. DNA for the CDR3: TGTGCCAGCAGTACCAAGACAGGGATCCCCGGGGAGCTGTTTTTT. Encoded protein: CASSTKTGIPGELFF.

This clonotype was detected only a few times. J is TRBJ1-5 and V is TRBV20-1; D is ambiguous. Looked up from germline, CDR1 is DFQATT and CDR2 is SNEGSKA (reference sequence). The CDR3 runs 13 residues. Between the trimmed V and J ends, which lost 3 bases and 2 bases, there was a span of 8 bases. The CDR3 bases are TGCAGTGCTAGCTTCGGTCGCAATCAGCCCCAGCATTTT. It specifies CSASFGRNQPQHF.

This clonotype came up a few times. This chain connects TRBV20-1 to TRBJ1-1; 8 bases agree with TRBD1. Trimming took 5 bases from V and 6 from J; bases not matched to a gene: 8. The length of the CDR3 is 13 residues. Germline CDR1 and CDR2: DFQATT and SNEGSKA (reference sequence). The CDR3 region has the DNA TGCAGTGCTTTGCGGGACAGGCCACCTGAAGCTTTCTTT. Its protein is CSALRDRPPEAFF.

The J gene is TRBJ2-7, the V gene TRBV9, with 11 bases identical to TRBD1. V trimming: 3 bases; J trimming: 2 bases; junction bases outside the gene matches: 7. The germline CDR1 and CDR2 sequences are SGDLS and YYNGEE. CDR3 length: 16 residues. The CDR3 here is CASSAPGTGGTYEQYF. The CDR3 region has the DNA TGTGCCAGCAGCGCCCCCGGGACAGGGGGTACCTACGAGCAGTACTTC.

This rearrangement joins TRBV20-1 to TRBJ2-1; TRBD2 matches at 8 bases. Germline V gene lookup returns CDR1 DFQATT and CDR2 SNEGSKA (reference sequence). The junction had 13 bases not matched to a gene; V was cut back by 6 bases and J by 12 bases. This CDR3 spans 13 amino acids. CDR3 DNA sequence: TGCAGTGCCCAGTGGGTGCGGGGGGATGCGCAGTTCTTC. It yields the protein CSAQWVRGDAQFF.